The 14 T cell receptor beta chains below were found in one sample sequenced in a study of cytomegalovirus exposure and HLA in healthy donors. PCR employed 60 Vbeta and 13 Jbeta primers. The repertoire was sequenced with immunoSEQ multiplex PCR; TCRdb's copy has only in-frame clones and lacks some. The sample includes 150,000 to 200,000 clones, about 81% of them seen just once. The source material was PBMCs. These receptors were obtained from a woman aged 18-29 years in good health and CMV-seronegative.

The chain has TRBV5-1 and TRBJ2-3, with 7 bases matching TRBD1. The CDR3 is made up of 14 amino acids. Germline loops: CDR1 SGHRS, CDR2 YFSETQ. V lost 2 bases and J lost 1; bases outside the gene matches: 1. The CDR3 loop reads CASSFDRGTDTQYF. In DNA, the CDR3 is TGCGCCAGCAGCTTCGACAGGGGCACAGATACGCAGTATTTT.

The chain has TRBV11-2 and TRBJ2-1; possibly TRBD1 for D (5 bases). CDR1 is SGHAT, CDR2 FQNNGV, per germline. This CDR3 has 13 residues. With 1 base removed from V and 11 bases from J, the gap between germline ends came to 12 bases. CDR3 amino acids: CASSLVSLDKQFF. CDR3 nucleotide sequence: TGTGCCAGCAGCTTAGTTAGTCTGGACAAGCAGTTCTTC. The full variable domain, with the rest looked up from reference TRBV11-2 and TRBJ2-1, is EAGVAQSPRYKIIEKRQSVAFWCNPISGHATLYWYQQILGQGPKLLIQFQNNGVVDDSQLPKDRFSAERLKGVDSTLKIQPAKLEDSAVYLCASSLVSLDKQFFGPGTRLTVL.

V and J are TRBV7-3 and TRBJ1-2; D gene uncertain. Germline CDR1 SGHTA, CDR2 FQGTGA. CDR3 length: 16 amino acids. The V end lost 2 bases, the J end lost 2 bases, and 15 bases lay between the germline ends. The chain's CDR3 is CASSLSYQTSNYGYTF. The CDR3 DNA reads as TGTGCCAGCAGCTTATCCTACCAGACTTCCAACTATGGCTACACCTTC.

The genes are TRBV27 and TRBJ1-6, with 7 bases fitting TRBD1. Germline CDR1 MNHEY, CDR2 SMNVEV (reference sequence). Trimming took 3 bases from V and 12 from J; bases not matched to a gene: 17. The CDR3 has 17 amino acids. Written as DNA, the CDR3 is TGTGCCAGCAGTTTTGTTGCCCCGGGACAGACCGAGCAACCCCTCCACTTT. Amino acids: CASSFVAPGQTEQPLHF.

This rearrangement joins TRBV11-1 to TRBJ2-1, with D possibly being TRBD1 (6 bases). Germline CDR1 is SGHAT and CDR2 is FQDESV (reference sequence). CDR3 length equals 13 residues. V lost 6 bases to trimming and J lost 6 bases, with 12 bases between them. The CDR3 spells CASRSGQINEQFF. The CDR3 DNA is TGTGCCAGCAGGTCCGGACAGATCAATGAGCAGTTCTTC.

V and J are TRBV9 and TRBJ1-3; no clear D. This CDR3 region has 16 residues. Trimming removed 4 bases at V and 0 bases at J, with 14 bases between. Germline V gene lookup returns CDR1 SGDLS and CDR2 YYNGEE. As DNA, the CDR3 is TGTGCCAGCAGCAAACAAGTCGATAACTCTGGAAACACCATATATTTT. It is translated as CASSKQVDNSGNTIYF.

This clone was observed a single time. This chain uses TRBV5-4 with TRBJ2-1; 9 nucleotides match TRBD1. CDR3 length: 16 amino acids. Trimming removed 4 bases from V and 2 bases from J; junction bases left unmatched: 7. Germline CDR1 reads SGHNT; CDR2 reads YYREEE (reference sequence). This CDR3 reads CASSIQDRGPYNEQFF. Written as DNA, the CDR3 is TGTGCCAGCAGCATACAGGACAGGGGCCCCTACAATGAGCAGTTCTTC.

V gene TRBV5-8 combines with J gene TRBJ1-5, with 8 positions matching TRBD1. V was clipped by 4 bases and J by 2 bases; unmatched bases: 5. Per germline, CDR1 SGHTS and CDR2 YDEGEE. The CDR3 length is 15 residues. The CDR3 loop reads CASSMTGVGNQPQHF. The CDR3 coding sequence is TGTGCCAGCAGCATGACAGGGGTGGGCAATCAGCCCCAGCATTTT.

The chain joins TRBV27 to TRBJ2-7; 12 nucleotides line up with TRBD2. The CDR3 runs to 15 residues. Germline CDR1 reads MNHEY; CDR2 reads SMNVEV (reference sequence). Trimming cost V 7 bases and J 1 base; bases outside gene matches: 5. In DNA form, the CDR3 reads TGTGCCAGCAAAAAGACTAGCGGGGGTTCCTACGAGCAGTACTTC. Translation: CASKKTSGGSYEQYF.

This clone was observed once. The chain employs TRBV27 and TRBJ1-5; a weak D match, TRBD1 (5 bases). The V and J ends lost 5 bases and 1 base respectively, with 9 bases between them. The CDR3 totals 14 residues. Germline V gene sequence: CDR1 MNHEY, CDR2 SMNVEV (reference sequence). This CDR3 reads CASSGGASNQPQHF. As DNA, the CDR3 is TGTGCCAGCAGTGGAGGGGCGAGCAATCAGCCCCAGCATTTT.

The J gene is TRBJ2-7, the V gene TRBV10-3, with D perhaps TRBD2 (7 bases). CDR1 and CDR2 from the germline V gene are ENHRY and SYGVKD. CDR3 length: 14 residues. Deletions cut 5 bases from V and 5 bases from J, with 16 bases between. CDR3 region: CAISPTGRVHEQYF. In DNA form, the CDR3 reads TGTGCCATCAGTCCAACAGGGAGGGTCCACGAGCAGTACTTC.

The V call is TRBV6-6, the J call TRBJ2-1; D is uncertain. The CDR3 is 12 amino acids. Trimming shortened V by 3 bases and J by 6 bases, and 6 bases separated the two germline ends. The V gene's germline CDR1 is MNHNY and CDR2 SVGAGI (reference sequence). The DNA for the CDR3 is TGTGCCAGCAGTTATCCGGGCAATGAGCAGTTCTTC. Its protein is CASSYPGNEQFF.

CDR3 sequence reads: CASSWEDSYEQYF. The CDR3 DNA reads TGTGCCAGCAGCTGGGAGGACTCCTACGAGCAGTACTTC. This chain links TRBV5-8 with TRBJ2-7; D may be TRBD2 (6 bases). Germline CDR1 SGHTS, CDR2 YDEGEE. The CDR3 extends over 13 amino acids. Trimming took off 3 bases at V and 0 bases at J, with 7 bases between the two ends.

This chain uses TRBV14 with TRBJ2-1; D gene uncertain. The V and J ends lost 0 bases and 6 bases respectively, with 9 bases between them. Looked up from germline, CDR1 is SGHDN and CDR2 is FVKESK. The CDR3 runs 14 residues. The CDR3 bases are TGTGCCAGCAGCCAAGATCTAAACTTCAATGAGCAGTTCTTC. This encodes CASSQDLNFNEQFF.